The clone carrying this T cell receptor beta chain showed up just a few times. This entry comes from a study of cytotoxic CD8 clonotypes in ibrutinib-treated CLL. The wider study: By median around 70 months, about twelve had progressed and around 14 stayed remitted; responses had been 2 complete and about 24 partial.

V lost 0 bases, J lost 8 bases, and 14 bases lay in between. The CDR3 runs 15 residues. CDR1 and CDR2 (germline): LGHNA, YNFKEQ. Assay: immunoSEQ multiplex PCR; the TCRdb copy retains only in-frame clones and omits some. The sample has about 160,000 clones, more than 75% seen once. This receptor was taken from a human donor with chronic lymphocytic leukemia. This material consisted of PBMCs, taken after 12 months of ibrutinib treatment. This rearrangement joins TRBV4-2 to TRBJ1-5; unclear D gene. CDR3 region: CASSQDRDRPEPQHF. The CDR3, as DNA: TGTGCCAGCAGCCAAGATCGGGATCGCCCAGAGCCCCAGCATTTT.